Described below is a single T cell receptor (beta chain) sequence and its context. Its antigen is undetermined. This specimen includes other DNA sequences encoding the same CDR3. This specimen comes from a study of shared clonotypes between healthy human individuals. The study's findings and limits: Sampling included only blood; tissue repertoires likely differ.

Germline values: CDR1 SEHNR, CDR2 FQNEAQ (reference sequence). This CDR3 has 14 amino acids. V lost 1 base and J 7 bases, leaving 11 bases between the germline ends. Some clones are missing from TCRdb's copy, which holds only in-frame ones; the method was immunoSEQ multiplex PCR. This table has about 2.4 million clones, around 90% appearing once. This chain connects TRBV7-9 to TRBJ1-5; a weak D match, TRBD1 (6 bases). The sequenced material came from naive CD4+ T cells sorted from blood. Subset given: CD45RA+ positively selected. This receptor was identified in a man in his late teens or twenties in good health. The CDR3 DNA reads as TGTGCCAGCAGCTTAGACAGGGATGGACAGCCCCAGCATTTT. Amino acid sequence: CASSLDRDGQPQHF.